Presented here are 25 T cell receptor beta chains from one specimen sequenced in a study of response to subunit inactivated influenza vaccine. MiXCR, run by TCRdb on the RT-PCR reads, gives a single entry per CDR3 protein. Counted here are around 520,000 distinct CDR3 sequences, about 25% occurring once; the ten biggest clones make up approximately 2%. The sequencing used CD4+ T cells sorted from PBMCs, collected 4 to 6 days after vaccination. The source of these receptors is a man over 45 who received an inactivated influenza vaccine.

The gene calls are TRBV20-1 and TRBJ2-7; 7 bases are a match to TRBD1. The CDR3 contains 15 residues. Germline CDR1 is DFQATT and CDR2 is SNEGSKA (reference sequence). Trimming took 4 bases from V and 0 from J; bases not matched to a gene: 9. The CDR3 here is CSATPLDRFSYEQYF. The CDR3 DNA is TGCAGTGCTACCCCTTTGGACAGGTTCTCCTACGAGCAGTACTTC.

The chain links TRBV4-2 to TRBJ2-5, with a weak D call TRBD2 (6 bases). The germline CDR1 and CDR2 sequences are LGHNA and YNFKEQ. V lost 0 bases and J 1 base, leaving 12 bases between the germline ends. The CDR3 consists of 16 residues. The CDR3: CASSQDNWRGQETQYF. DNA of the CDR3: TGTGCCAGCAGCCAAGATAATTGGAGGGGCCAAGAGACCCAGTACTTC.

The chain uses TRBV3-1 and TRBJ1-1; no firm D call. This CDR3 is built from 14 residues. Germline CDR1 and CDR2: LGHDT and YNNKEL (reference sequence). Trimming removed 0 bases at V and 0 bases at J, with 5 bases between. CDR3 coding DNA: TGTGCCAGCAGCCAAGAAGCGGTGAACACTGAAGCTTTCTTT. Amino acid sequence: CASSQEAVNTEAFF.

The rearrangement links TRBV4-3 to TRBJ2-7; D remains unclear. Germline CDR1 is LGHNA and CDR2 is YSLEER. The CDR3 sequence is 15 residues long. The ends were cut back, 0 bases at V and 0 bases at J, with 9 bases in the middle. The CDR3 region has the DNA TGCGCCAGCAGCCAAGAACCCCGCGGCTCCTACGAGCAGTACTTC. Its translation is CASSQEPRGSYEQYF.

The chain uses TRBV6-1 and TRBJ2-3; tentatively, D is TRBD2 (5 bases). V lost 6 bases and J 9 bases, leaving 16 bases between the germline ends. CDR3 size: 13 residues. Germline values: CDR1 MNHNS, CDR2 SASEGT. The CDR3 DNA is TGTGCCAGCAGCCCAAGGACTCCCAGAACGCAGTATTTT. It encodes CASSPRTPRTQYF.

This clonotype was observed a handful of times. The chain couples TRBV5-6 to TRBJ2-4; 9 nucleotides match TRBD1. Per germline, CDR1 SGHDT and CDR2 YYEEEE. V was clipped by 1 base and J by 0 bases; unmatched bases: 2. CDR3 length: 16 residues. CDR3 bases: TGTGCCAGCAGCTTGATGACAGGGGGAGCCAAAAACATTCAGTACTTC. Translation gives CASSLMTGGAKNIQYF.

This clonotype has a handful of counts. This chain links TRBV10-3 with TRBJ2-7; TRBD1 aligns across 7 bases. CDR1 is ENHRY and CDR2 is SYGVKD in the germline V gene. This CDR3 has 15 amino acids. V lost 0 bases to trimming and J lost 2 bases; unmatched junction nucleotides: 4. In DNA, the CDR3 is TGTGCCATCAGTGAGTCGTTGGACAGGACCTACGAGCAGTACTTC. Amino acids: CAISESLDRTYEQYF.

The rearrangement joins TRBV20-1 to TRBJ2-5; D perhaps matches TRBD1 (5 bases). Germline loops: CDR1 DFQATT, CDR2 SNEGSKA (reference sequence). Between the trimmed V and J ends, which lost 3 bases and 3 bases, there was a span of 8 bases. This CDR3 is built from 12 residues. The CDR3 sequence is CSASRREETQYF. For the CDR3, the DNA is TGCAGTGCTAGTCGCAGGGAAGAGACCCAGTACTTC.

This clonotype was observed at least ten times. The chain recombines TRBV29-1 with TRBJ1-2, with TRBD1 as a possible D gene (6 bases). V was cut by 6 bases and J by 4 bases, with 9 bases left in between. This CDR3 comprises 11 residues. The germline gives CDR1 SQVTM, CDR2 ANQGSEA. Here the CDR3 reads CSVGQTYGYTF. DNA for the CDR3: TGCAGCGTCGGACAGACCTATGGCTACACCTTC.

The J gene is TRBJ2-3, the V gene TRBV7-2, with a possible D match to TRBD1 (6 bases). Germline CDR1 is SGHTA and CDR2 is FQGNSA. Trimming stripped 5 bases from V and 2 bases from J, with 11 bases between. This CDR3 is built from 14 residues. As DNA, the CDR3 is TGTGCCAGCAGCGTGGACAGCCACACAGATACGCAGTATTTT. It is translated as CASSVDSHTDTQYF.

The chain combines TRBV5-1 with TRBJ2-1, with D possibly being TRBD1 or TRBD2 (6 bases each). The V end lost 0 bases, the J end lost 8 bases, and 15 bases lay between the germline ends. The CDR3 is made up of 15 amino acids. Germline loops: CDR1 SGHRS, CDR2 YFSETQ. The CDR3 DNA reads TGCGCCAGCAGCTTGGAAAGCGGGTGGGGGCATGAGCAGTTCTTC. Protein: CASSLESGWGHEQFF.

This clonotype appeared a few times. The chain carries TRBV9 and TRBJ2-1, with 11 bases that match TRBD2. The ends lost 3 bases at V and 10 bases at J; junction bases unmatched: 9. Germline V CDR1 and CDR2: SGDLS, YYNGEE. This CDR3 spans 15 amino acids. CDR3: CASSATGTSGVEQFF. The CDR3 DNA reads TGTGCCAGCAGCGCCACCGGGACTAGCGGTGTGGAGCAGTTCTTC.

The CDR3 sequence is CASSQVSGTDTQYF. CDR3 nucleotides: TGTGCCAGCAGCCAAGTTAGCGGCACAGATACGCAGTATTTT. The chain has TRBV4-2 and TRBJ2-3; perhaps TRBD2 as D (5 bases). Germline CDR1 LGHNA, CDR2 YNFKEQ. The CDR3 totals 14 residues. V was cut by 1 base and J by 1 base, with 6 bases left in between.

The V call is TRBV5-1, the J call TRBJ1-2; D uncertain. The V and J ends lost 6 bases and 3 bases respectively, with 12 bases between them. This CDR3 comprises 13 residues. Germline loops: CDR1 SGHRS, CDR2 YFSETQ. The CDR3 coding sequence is TGCGCCAGCACGGGCCAAGCTCACTATGGCTACACCTTC. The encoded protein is CASTGQAHYGYTF.

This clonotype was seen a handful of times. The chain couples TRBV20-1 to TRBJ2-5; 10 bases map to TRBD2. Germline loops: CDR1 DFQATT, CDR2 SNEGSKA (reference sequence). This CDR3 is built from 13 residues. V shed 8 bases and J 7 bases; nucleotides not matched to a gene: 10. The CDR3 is CSTSSGGLGTQYF. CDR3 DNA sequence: TGCAGTACTTCTAGCGGGGGATTGGGGACCCAGTACTTC.

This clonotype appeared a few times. CDR3 nucleotides: TGTGCCAGCAGTTTACTGGGACCGAACACCGGGGAGCTGTTTTTT. Encoded protein: CASSLLGPNTGELFF. The chain joins TRBV12-3 or TRBV12-4 to TRBJ2-2; D is tentatively TRBD1 or TRBD2 (5 bases each). This CDR3 has 15 residues. Trimming removed 2 bases from V and 0 bases from J, with 7 bases in between.

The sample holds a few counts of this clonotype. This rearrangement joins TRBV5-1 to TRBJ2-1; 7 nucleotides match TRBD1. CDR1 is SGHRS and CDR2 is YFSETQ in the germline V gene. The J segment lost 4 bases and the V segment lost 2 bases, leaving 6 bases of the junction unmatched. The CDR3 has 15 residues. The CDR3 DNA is TGCGCCAGCAGCTTAAATGGACAGGATTACAATGAGCAGTTCTTC. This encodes CASSLNGQDYNEQFF.

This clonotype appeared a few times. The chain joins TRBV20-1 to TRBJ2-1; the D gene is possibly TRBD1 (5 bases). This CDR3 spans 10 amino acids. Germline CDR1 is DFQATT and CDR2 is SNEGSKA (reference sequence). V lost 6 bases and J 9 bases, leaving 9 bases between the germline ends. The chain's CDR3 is CSAGQGEQFF. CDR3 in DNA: TGCAGTGCGGGCCAGGGTGAGCAGTTCTTC.

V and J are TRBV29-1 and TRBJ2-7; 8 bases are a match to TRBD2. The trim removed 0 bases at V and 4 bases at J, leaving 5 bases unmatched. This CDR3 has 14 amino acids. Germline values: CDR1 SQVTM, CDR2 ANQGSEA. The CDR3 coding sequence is TGCAGCGTTGAAGAGGGTGCGGGAGGATACGAGCAGTACTTC. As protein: CSVEEGAGGYEQYF.

The CDR3 here is CASSKGSYEQYF. DNA of the CDR3: TGTGCCAGCAGCAAGGGTTCCTACGAGCAGTACTTC. The chain combines TRBV2 with TRBJ2-7; D gene ambiguous. CDR1 and CDR2 from the germline V gene are SNHLY and FYNNEI. Trimming shortened V by 6 bases and J by 1 base, and 7 bases separated the two germline ends. The CDR3 totals 12 residues. Variable domain in full (rest from reference TRBV2 and TRBJ2-7): EPEVTQTPSHQVTQMGQEVILRCVPISNHLYFYWYRQILGQKVEFLVSFYNNEISEKSEIFDDQFSVERPDGSNFTLKIRSTKLEDSAMYFCASSKGSYEQYFGPGTRLTVT.

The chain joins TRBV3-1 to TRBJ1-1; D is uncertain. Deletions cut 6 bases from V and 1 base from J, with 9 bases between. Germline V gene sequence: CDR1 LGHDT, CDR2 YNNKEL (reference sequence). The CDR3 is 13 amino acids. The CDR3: CASRGLGNTEAFF. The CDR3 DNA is TGTGCCAGCAGAGGACTGGGGAACACTGAAGCTTTCTTT.

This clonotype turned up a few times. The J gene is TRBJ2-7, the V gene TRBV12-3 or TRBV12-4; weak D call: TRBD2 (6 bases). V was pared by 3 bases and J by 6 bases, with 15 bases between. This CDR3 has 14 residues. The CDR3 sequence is CASSLGGAVGEQYF. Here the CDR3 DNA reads TGTGCCAGCAGTTTGGGGGGAGCCGTCGGCGAGCAGTACTTC.

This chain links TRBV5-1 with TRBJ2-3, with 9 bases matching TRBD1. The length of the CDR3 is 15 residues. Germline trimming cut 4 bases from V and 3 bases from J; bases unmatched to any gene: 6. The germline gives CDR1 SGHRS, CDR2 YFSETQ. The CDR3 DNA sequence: TGCGCCAGCAGCGAACAGGGGGCGAGTACAGATACGCAGTATTTT. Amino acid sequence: CASSEQGASTDTQYF.

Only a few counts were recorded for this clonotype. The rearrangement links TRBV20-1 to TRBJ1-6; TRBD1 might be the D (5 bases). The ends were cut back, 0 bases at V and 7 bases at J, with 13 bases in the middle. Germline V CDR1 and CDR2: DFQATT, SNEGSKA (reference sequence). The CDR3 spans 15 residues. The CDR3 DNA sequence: TGCAGTGCTAGAGAATTTGACAGAGGGAATTCACCCCTCCACTTT. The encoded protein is CSAREFDRGNSPLHF.

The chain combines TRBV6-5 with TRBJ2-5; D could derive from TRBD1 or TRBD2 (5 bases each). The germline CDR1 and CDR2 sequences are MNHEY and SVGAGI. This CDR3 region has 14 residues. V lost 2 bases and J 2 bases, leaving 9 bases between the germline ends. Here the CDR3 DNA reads TGTGCCAGCAGTTACCGGGACGCTCAAGAGACCCAGTACTTC. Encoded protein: CASSYRDAQETQYF.